This T cell receptor (beta chain) was obtained from a study of T cell responses to AZD1222 COVID-19 vaccine. General observations from the study: AZD1222 recipients seropositive at baseline numbered only six or seven.

This table comes from immunoSEQ multiplex PCR, and its TCRdb copy is limited to in-frame clones, with some not included. The repertoire holds approximately 120,000 clones, with roughly 90% as singletons. Concerning this clone itself: Its antigen is undetermined.

The receptor was derived from an adult in good health. The sequences come from peripheral blood, collected on day 0 of AZD1222 vaccination.

CDR3 nucleotide sequence: TGTGCCTGGAGTTACGTGGGCTACGAGCAGTACTTC. This sequence encodes CAWSYVGYEQYF. The J gene is TRBJ2-7, the V gene TRBV30; D remains unclear. This CDR3 comprises 12 residues. Germline values: CDR1 GTSNPN, CDR2 SVGIG (reference sequence). The ends were cut back, 2 bases at V and 3 bases at J, with 8 bases in the middle.